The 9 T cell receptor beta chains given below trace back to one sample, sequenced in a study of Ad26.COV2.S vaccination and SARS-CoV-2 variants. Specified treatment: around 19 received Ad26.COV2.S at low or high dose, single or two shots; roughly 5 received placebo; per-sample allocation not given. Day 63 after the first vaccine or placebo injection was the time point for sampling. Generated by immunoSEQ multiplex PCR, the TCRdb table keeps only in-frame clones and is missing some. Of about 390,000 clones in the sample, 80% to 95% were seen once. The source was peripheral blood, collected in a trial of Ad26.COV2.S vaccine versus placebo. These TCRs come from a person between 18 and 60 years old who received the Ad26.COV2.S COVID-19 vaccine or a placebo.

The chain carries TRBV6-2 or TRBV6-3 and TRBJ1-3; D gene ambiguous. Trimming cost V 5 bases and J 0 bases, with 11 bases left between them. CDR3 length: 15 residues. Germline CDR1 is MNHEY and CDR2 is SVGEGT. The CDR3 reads CASSPGSLSGNTIYF. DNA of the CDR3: TGTGCCAGCAGTCCGGGCAGTCTCTCTGGAAACACCATATATTTT.

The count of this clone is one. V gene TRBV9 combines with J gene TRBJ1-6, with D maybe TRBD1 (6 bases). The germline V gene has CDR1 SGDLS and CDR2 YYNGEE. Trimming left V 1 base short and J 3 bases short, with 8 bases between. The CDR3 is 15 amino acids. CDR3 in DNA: TGTGCCAGCAGCGTAATAGGGGGCTATAATTCACCCCTCCACTTT. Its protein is CASSVIGGYNSPLHF.

CDR3 nucleotide sequence: TGTGCCAGCTCACCACCGATTGGACTTAGCAACACTGAAGCTTTCTTT. Protein: CASSPPIGLSNTEAFF. The chain joins TRBV18 to TRBJ1-1; D remains unclear. V was clipped by 0 bases and J by 2 bases, with 13 bases between them. Germline-derived CDR1 and CDR2 are KGHSH and LQKENI. CDR3 length equals 16 residues.

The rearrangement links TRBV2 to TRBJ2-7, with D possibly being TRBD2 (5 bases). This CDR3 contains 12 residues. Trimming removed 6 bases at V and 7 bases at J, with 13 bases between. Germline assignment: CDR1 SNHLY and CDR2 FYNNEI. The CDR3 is CASRGSTGEQYF. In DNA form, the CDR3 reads TGTGCCAGCAGGGGTAGTACGGGGGAGCAGTACTTC.

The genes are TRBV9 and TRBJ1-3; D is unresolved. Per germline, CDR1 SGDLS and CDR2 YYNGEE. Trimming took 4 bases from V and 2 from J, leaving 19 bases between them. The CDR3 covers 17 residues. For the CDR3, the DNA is TGTGCCAGCAGCTCCACCGGGTCGCTCGGGGCTGGAAACACCATATATTTT. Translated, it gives CASSSTGSLGAGNTIYF.

In DNA, the CDR3 is TGTGCCATTTCAACAGGGTACAACCAGCCCCAGCATTTT. It translates to CAISTGYNQPQHF. The rearrangement joins TRBV6-5 to TRBJ1-5; a possible D gene is TRBD1 (6 bases). CDR1 and CDR2 (germline): MNHEY, SVGAGI. V lost 10 bases and J lost 7, with 17 bases in between. The CDR3 is 13 amino acids.

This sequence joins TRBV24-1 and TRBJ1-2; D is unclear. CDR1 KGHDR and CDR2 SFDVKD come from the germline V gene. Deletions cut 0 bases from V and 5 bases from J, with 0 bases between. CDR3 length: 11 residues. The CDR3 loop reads CATSDLYGYTF. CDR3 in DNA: TGTGCCACCAGTGATTTGTATGGCTACACCTTC.

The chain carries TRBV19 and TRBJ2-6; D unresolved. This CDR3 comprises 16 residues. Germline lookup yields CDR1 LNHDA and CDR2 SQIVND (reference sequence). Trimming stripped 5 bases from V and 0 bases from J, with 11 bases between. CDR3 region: CASSRPPSSGANVLTF. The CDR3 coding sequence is TGTGCCAGTAGTCGCCCCCCGAGCTCTGGGGCCAACGTCCTGACTTTC.

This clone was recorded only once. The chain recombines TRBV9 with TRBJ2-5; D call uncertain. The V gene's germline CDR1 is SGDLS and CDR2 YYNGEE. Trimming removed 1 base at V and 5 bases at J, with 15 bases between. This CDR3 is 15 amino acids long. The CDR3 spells CASSVYALEGETQYF. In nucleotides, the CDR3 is TGTGCCAGCAGCGTATATGCCTTGGAAGGGGAGACCCAGTACTTC.